The T cell receptor beta chain described here comes from a study of CD4 T cells in relation to SARS-CoV-2 and coronaviruses. Clones were sequenced by immunoSEQ multiplex PCR, and TCRdb holds only the in-frame ones, with some missing. The sample consists of about 12,000 clones, approximately 69% of them appearing once. Unexposed donor CD4+ T cells date from 2011-2018, before the COVID-19 pandemic. The cells were cultured for about ten days before CD4+ T cells were isolated. To note about this clone: Its antigen is unidentified.

Trimming took 4 bases from V and 0 from J; bases not matched to a gene: 5. The germline V gene has CDR1 SNHLY and CDR2 FYNNEI. The CDR3 extends over 15 amino acids. The receptor was derived from a human donor in good health. The chain uses TRBV2 and TRBJ1-2; TRBD1 matches 7 bases. Sequencing was carried out using CD4+ T cells from PBMCs, cultured in vitro. The chain's CDR3 is CASSVRDSPNYGYTF. CDR3 DNA sequence: TGTGCCAGCAGTGTTCGGGACAGCCCTAACTATGGCTACACCTTC.